The clone carrying this TCR beta chain was observed once. Its antigen remains unknown. The sample belongs to a study of beta chain features in type 1 diabetes. Expressed TCRB transcripts were sequenced because the isolated RNA had all been reverse transcribed beforehand. Measured with immunoSEQ multiplex PCR; TCRdb has only the in-frame clones, and not every one. The sample holds fewer than 250,000 clones, about 71% seen once. Study-wide findings and caveats: Compared with healthy donors, patients appeared to share more similar naive, central memory and regulatory TCRB repertoires. No resolution was reached here on whether HLA type influences TCRB rearrangement.

Deletions cut 5 bases from V and 5 bases from J, with 11 bases between. The CDR3 has 13 residues. Germline V gene sequence: CDR1 MGHDK, CDR2 SYGVNS. The rearrangement links TRBV25-1 to TRBJ2-3; weak D call: TRBD1 (5 bases). The sample comprised naive CD4+ T cells from blood. This clonotype was obtained from a man aged 30 to 45 in good health. CDR3 in amino acids: CASSSGNQDTQYF. Written as DNA, the CDR3 is TGTGCCAGCAGTTCAGGGAATCAAGATACGCAGTATTTT.